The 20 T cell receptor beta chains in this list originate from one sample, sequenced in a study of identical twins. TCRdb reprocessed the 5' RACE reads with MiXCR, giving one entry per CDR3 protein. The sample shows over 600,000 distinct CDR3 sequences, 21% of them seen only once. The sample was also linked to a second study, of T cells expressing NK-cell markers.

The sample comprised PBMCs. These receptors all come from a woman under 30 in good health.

CDR3 sequence (DNA): TGCAGTGCGACCGGGACACTAGCCACCACAGATACGCAGTATTTT. Translating gives CSATGTLATTDTQYF. The rearrangement links TRBV20-1 to TRBJ2-3, with D perhaps matching TRBD1 or TRBD2 (6 bases each). The CDR3 is made up of 15 amino acids. Trimming removed 6 bases from V and 2 bases from J, with 18 bases in between. CDR1 and CDR2 (germline): DFQATT, SNEGSKA (reference sequence).

The CDR3 coding sequence is TGTGCCACCAGCAGAGAGGGGGCAGTAAGCGCAGATACGCAGTATTTT. As protein: CATSREGAVSADTQYF. The genes are TRBV15 and TRBJ2-3; the D gene is possibly TRBD1 (6 bases). The CDR3 runs to 16 residues. V lost 0 bases and J 4 bases, leaving 14 bases between the germline ends. CDR1 and CDR2 (germline): LNHNV, YYDKDF (reference sequence).

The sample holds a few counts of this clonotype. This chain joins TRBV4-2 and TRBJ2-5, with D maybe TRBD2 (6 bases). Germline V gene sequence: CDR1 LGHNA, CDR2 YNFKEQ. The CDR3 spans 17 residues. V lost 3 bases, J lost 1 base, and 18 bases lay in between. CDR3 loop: CASSQRPGLPTQETQYF. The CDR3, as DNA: TGTGCCAGCAGCCAGCGTCCGGGACTTCCAACCCAAGAGACCCAGTACTTC.

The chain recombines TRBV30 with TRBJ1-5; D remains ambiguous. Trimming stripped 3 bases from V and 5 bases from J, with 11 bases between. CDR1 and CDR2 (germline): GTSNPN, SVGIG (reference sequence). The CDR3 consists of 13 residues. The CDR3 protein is CAWSPSPHQPQHF. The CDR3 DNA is TGTGCCTGGAGCCCATCACCTCATCAGCCCCAGCATTTT.

The CDR3 reads CASSHPLGGRSEKLFF. For the CDR3, the DNA is TGTGCCAGCAGTCACCCTTTGGGGGGTCGAAGCGAAAAACTGTTTTTT. The V and J genes are TRBV7-2 and TRBJ1-4; D possibly corresponds to TRBD1 (5 bases). This CDR3 has 16 residues. Looked up from germline, CDR1 is SGHTA and CDR2 is FQGNSA. The V and J ends lost 6 bases and 8 bases respectively, with 22 bases between them. Supplemented by reference TRBV7-2 and TRBJ1-4, the full variable domain reads GAGVSQSPSNKVTEKGKDVELRCDPISGHTALYWYRQSLGQGLEFLIYFQGNSAPDKSGLPSDRFSAERTGGSVSTLTIQRTQQEDSAVYLCASSHPLGGRSEKLFFGSGTQLSVL.

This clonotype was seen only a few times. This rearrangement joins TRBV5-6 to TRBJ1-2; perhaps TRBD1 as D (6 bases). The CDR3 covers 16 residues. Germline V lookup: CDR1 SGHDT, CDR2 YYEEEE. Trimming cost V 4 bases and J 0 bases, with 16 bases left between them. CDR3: CASSHLIQGTNYGYTF. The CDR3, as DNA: TGTGCCAGCAGCCACCTAATACAGGGAACTAACTATGGCTACACCTTC.

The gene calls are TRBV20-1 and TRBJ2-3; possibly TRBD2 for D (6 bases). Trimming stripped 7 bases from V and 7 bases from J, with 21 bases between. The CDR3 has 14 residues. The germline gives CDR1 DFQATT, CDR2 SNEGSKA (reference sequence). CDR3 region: CSVLGTPYTNTQYF. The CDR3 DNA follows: TGCAGTGTCCTAGGGACTCCCTACACGAATACGCAGTATTTT.

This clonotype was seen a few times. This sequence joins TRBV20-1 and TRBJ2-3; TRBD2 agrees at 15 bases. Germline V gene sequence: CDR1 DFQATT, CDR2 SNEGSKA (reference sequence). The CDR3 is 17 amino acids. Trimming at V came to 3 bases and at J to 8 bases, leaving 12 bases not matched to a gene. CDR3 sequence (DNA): TGCAGTGCTAGCCGGCGACGGACTAGCGGGAGGGAGGGTACGCAGTATTTT. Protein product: CSASRRRTSGREGTQYF.

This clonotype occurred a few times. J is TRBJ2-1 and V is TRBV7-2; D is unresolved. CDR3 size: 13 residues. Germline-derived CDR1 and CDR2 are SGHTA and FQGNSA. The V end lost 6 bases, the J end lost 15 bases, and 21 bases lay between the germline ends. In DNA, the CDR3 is TGTGCCAGCAGATTTAGGTCGGTGGCCGCGGCGTTCTTC. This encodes CASRFRSVAAAFF.

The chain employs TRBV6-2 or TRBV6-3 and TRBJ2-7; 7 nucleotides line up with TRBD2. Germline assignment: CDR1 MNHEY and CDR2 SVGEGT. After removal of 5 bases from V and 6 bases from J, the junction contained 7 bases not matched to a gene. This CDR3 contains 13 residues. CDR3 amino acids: CASSLRTRSEQYF. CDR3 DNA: TGTGCCAGCAGTCTGCGGACTAGGAGCGAGCAGTACTTC.

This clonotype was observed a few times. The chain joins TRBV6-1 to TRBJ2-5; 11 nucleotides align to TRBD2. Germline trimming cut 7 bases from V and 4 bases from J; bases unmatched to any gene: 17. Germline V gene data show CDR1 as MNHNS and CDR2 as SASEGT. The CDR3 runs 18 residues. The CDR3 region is CASTERVVAGGPVETQYF. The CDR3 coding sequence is TGTGCCAGCACCGAGAGGGTAGTAGCGGGAGGGCCGGTAGAGACCCAGTACTTC.

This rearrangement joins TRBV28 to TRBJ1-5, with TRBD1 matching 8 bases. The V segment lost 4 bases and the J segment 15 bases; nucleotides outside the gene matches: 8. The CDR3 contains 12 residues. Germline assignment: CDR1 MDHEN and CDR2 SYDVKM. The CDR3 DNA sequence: TGTGCCAGCAGTTGGATTGGACAGGGAAGGCATTTT. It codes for CASSWIGQGRHF.

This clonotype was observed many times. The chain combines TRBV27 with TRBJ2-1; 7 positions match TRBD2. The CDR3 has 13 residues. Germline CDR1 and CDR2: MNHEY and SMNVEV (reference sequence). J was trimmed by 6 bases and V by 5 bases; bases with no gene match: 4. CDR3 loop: CASSLTSVNEQFF. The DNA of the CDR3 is TGTGCCAGCAGTCTAACTAGCGTCAATGAGCAGTTCTTC.

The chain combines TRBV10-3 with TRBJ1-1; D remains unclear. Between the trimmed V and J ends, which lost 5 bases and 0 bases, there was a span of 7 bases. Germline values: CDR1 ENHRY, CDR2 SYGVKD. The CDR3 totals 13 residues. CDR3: CAISRVMNTEAFF. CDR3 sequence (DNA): TGTGCCATCAGTCGGGTGATGAACACTGAAGCTTTCTTT.

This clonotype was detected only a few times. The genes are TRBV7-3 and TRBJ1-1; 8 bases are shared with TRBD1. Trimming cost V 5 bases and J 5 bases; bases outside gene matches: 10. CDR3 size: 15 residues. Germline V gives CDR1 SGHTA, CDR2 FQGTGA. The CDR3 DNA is TGTGCCAGCAGCGCCCTACAGGGGGGTAGGACTGAAGCTTTCTTT. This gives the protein CASSALQGGRTEAFF.

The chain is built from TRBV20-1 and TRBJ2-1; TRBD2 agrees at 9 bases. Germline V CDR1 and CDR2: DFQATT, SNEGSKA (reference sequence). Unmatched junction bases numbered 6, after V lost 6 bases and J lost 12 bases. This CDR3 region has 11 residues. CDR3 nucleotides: TGCAGTGCGAGCCCAGCGGGGGGGCAGTTCTTC. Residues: CSASPAGGQFF.

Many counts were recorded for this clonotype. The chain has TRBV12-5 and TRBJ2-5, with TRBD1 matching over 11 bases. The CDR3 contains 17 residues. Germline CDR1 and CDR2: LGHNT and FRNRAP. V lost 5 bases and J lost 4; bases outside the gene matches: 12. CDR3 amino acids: CASGPGQGAALIETQYF. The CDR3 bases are TGTGCTAGTGGTCCTGGACAGGGGGCCGCCCTAATAGAGACCCAGTACTTC.

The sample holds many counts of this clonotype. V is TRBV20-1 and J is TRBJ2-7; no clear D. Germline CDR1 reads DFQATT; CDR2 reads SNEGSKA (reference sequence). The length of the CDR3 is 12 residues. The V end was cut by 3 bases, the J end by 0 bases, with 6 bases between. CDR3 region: CSARMNSYEQYF. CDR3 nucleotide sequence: TGCAGTGCTAGGATGAACTCCTACGAGCAGTACTTC.

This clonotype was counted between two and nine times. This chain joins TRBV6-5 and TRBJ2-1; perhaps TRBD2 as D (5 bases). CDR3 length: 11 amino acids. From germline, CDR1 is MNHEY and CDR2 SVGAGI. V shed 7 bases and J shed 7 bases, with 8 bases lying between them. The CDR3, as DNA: TGTGCCAGCAAAAGAGGGAATGAGCAGTTCTTC. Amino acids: CASKRGNEQFF.

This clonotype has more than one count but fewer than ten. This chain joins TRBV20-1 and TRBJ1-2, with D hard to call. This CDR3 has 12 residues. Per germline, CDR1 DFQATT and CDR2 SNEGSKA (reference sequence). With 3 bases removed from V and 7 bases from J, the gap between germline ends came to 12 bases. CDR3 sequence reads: CSARWRLGGYTF. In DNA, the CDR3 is TGCAGTGCTAGGTGGAGGTTAGGTGGCTACACCTTC.